The rows below give T cell receptor beta chains drawn from one sample of a study of T cells after somatic rescue of genetic block. Clones were read by immunoSEQ multiplex PCR, and TCRdb kept only the in-frame ones, dropping some. The repertoire holds tens of thousands of clones, with approximately 90% as singletons. The sample consisted of peripheral blood mononuclear cells (PBMCs). The receptors here all came from a man in his forties. Both conserved end residues are part of each CDR3.

len	j_gene	v_gene	CDR3aa
19	TRBJ1-6	TRBV4-1	CASSHDGGRRTKGGRPLHF
13	TRBJ2-1	TRBV7-2	CASSLQQGHEQFF
15	TRBJ2-2	TRBV5-1	CASTSWGVNTGELFF
14	TRBJ2-3	TRBV7-9	CASSLSLPTDTQYF
15	TRBJ2-7	TRBV19	CASSIVRAGRDEQYF
12	TRBJ2-7	TRBV27	CASSPGSYEQYF
15	TRBJ1-5	TRBV6-5	CASSYPGRSRSGQHF
15	TRBJ1-5	TRBV6-6	CASRLDSASNQPQHF
14	TRBJ2-7	TRBV4-1	CASSQDMIWDEQYF
17	TRBJ2-2	TRBV19	CASSTNMGQANTGELFF
16	TRBJ2-1	TRBV7-6	CASSSIAGASYNEQFF
15	TRBJ2-2	TRBV25-1	CASSEGKWDSGELFF
15	TRBJ1-5	TRBV28	CASSFSGGSNQPQHF
15	TRBJ2-7	TRBV11-3	CASSLGAGQTYEQYF
14	TRBJ2-1	TRBV6-1	CASGGRGTYNEQFF
15	TRBJ2-7	TRBV5-5	CASSFQDRAGYEQYF
17	TRBJ2-5	TRBV5-1	CASSLLPGLAGTETQYF
17	TRBJ2-3	TRBV11-3	CASSLERRGEITDTQYF
16	TRBJ2-5	TRBV5-5	CASSLSPGQGGKTQYF
13	TRBJ1-1	TRBV5-4	CASSLALTGTAFF
16	TRBJ2-1	TRBV14	CASSQERGLSYNEQFF
13	TRBJ2-7	TRBV6-6	CASSRGALGEQYF
13	TRBJ2-7	TRBV5-6	CASSLQQGYEQYF
19	TRBJ2-3	TRBV4-2	CASSRTSGGSFFSTDTQYF